This TCR beta chain emerged from a study of T-cell memory formation after mild COVID-19. Study-wide results and caveats: Memory sampled before infection contained some responding clones, suggesting cross-reactive memory joined. Later expanders leaned CD4+, whereas day 15 to 85 contracting clones were balanced CD4/CD8.

The ends were cut back, 2 bases at V and 0 bases at J, with 4 bases in the middle. Germline lookup yields CDR1 MNHEY and CDR2 SVGEGT. CDR3 length: 13 residues. TCRdb called the 5' RACE reads again in MiXCR, with one record for every CDR3 protein. The sample shows over 250,000 distinct CDR3 sequences, more than 15% of them seen only once. Of note for this clonotype: Its specificity is not known.

The TCR originated in a man between 18 and 35 years old who had mild COVID-19 (a few samples of this study predate the infection). Cell type and time point are not known. The sequencing sample was made of PBMCs or a T cell subset sorted from them (not recorded which). This chain uses TRBV6-2 or TRBV6-3 with TRBJ2-5; the D is unclear. CDR3 coding DNA: TGTGCCAGCAGTTACGAGAACCAAGAGACCCAGTACTTC. It codes for CASSYENQETQYF.